This entry lists 21 T cell receptor beta chains sequenced from one sample in a study of T cell responses to AZD1222 COVID-19 vaccine. TCRdb's copy holds only in-frame clones and misses some; the assay was immunoSEQ multiplex PCR. The sample gives roughly 70,000 clones, 87% of which show up once; 1% to 1.5% is in the top ten. The sample consisted of peripheral blood, taken 28 days after the second AZD1222 dose. All receptors derive from an adult who received the AZD1222 COVID-19 vaccine.

J is TRBJ1-1 and V is TRBV2; D gene ambiguous. CDR3 length: 14 residues. V lost 4 bases and J lost 1, with 10 bases in between. Germline V gene lookup returns CDR1 SNHLY and CDR2 FYNNEI. Here the CDR3 DNA reads TGTGCCAGCAGTGCGCAATTTTCGAACACTGAAGCTTTCTTT. Amino acid sequence: CASSAQFSNTEAFF.

The genes are TRBV5-7 and TRBJ1-5; D may be TRBD1 (6 bases). TRBV5-7 carries the ORF label, with uncertain function. The CDR3 is made up of 19 amino acids. The V gene lost 4 bases and the J gene lost 3 bases, with 26 bases spanning the gap. CDR3 sequence (DNA): TGTGCCAGCAGCCGTGGGCAGAACAGGGAGGGGGTTTACAATCAGCCCCAGCATTTT. Translation: CASSRGQNREGVYNQPQHF.

The J gene is TRBJ2-2, the V gene TRBV6-5; D is unresolved. The V gene's germline CDR1 is MNHEY and CDR2 SVGAGI. Between the trimmed V and J ends, which lost 6 bases and 5 bases, there was a span of 10 bases. This CDR3 has 13 residues. The CDR3 DNA reads as TGTGCCAGCAGCTACATTGGGACCGGGGAGCTGTTTTTT. Translated: CASSYIGTGELFF.

This clone turned up a few times. This chain links TRBV5-1 with TRBJ2-7, with 7 bases that match TRBD1. V gave up 0 bases and J gave up 4 bases; unmatched junction bases: 7. The germline CDR1 and CDR2 sequences are SGHRS and YFSETQ. This CDR3 is built from 15 residues. The CDR3 spells CASSLADRPRYEQYF. Written as DNA, the CDR3 is TGCGCCAGCAGCTTGGCGGACAGGCCCCGGTACGAGCAGTACTTC.

This chain links TRBV30 with TRBJ1-2; D is ambiguous. V was trimmed by 4 bases and J by 2 bases, leaving 11 bases between them. Per germline, CDR1 GTSNPN and CDR2 SVGIG (reference sequence). The length of the CDR3 is 13 residues. The CDR3 nucleotides are TGTGCCTGGACTCCAGACGTAAACTATGGCTACACCTTC. The encoded protein is CAWTPDVNYGYTF.

This chain uses TRBV4-3 with TRBJ2-1, with 10 bases fitting TRBD2. The germline V gene encodes CDR1 LGHNA and CDR2 YSLEER. The CDR3 has 15 residues. The V and J ends lost 1 base and 8 bases, in that order; junction bases with no gene match: 5. CDR3 region: CASSQAILAGDEQFF. The DNA for the CDR3 is TGCGCCAGCAGCCAAGCTATTCTAGCGGGAGATGAGCAGTTCTTC.

V and J are TRBV11-2 and TRBJ2-7, with 12 bases aligning to TRBD1. This CDR3 has 15 amino acids. V lost 4 bases to trimming and J lost 1 base; unmatched junction nucleotides: 2. Germline V CDR1 and CDR2: SGHAT, FQNNGV. CDR3 bases: TGTGCCAGCAGCTGGGGACAGGGGGCTTCCTACGAGCAGTACTTC. This translates into CASSWGQGASYEQYF.

This clone was counted once. The chain recombines TRBV15 with TRBJ1-5; tentative D call: TRBD1 (5 bases). The CDR3 covers 18 residues. Germline V gives CDR1 LNHNV, CDR2 YYDKDF (reference sequence). The V end lost 5 bases, the J end lost 0 bases, and 20 bases lay between the germline ends. In nucleotides, the CDR3 is TGTGCCACCAGCGAAGGTATTAAGGGGCTGATTAGCAATCAGCCCCAGCATTTT. It yields the protein CATSEGIKGLISNQPQHF.

The chain has TRBV19 and TRBJ1-5; D is perhaps TRBD1 (6 bases). The CDR3 spans 12 residues. In germline, CDR1 is LNHDA, CDR2 SQIVND (reference sequence). Trimming shortened V by 0 bases and J by 9 bases, and 6 bases separated the two germline ends. The CDR3 spells CASSIEGGPQHF. The DNA of the CDR3 is TGTGCCAGTAGTATAGAAGGGGGGCCCCAGCATTTT.

V usage is TRBV11-2 and J usage is TRBJ1-2, with D hard to call. This CDR3 is built from 11 residues. V was trimmed by 5 bases and J by 2 bases, leaving 3 bases between them. Germline V gene data show CDR1 as SGHAT and CDR2 as FQNNGV. As DNA, the CDR3 is TGTGCCAGCAGCGCCAACTATGGCTACACCTTC. This codes for CASSANYGYTF.

This rearrangement joins TRBV6-5 to TRBJ1-1, with D unresolved. CDR1 and CDR2 (germline): MNHEY, SVGAGI. This CDR3 has 14 amino acids. The V gene lost 7 bases and the J gene lost 2 bases, with 14 bases spanning the gap. The CDR3 reads CASNPRTVNTEAFF. In nucleotides, the CDR3 is TGTGCCAGCAACCCCCGGACGGTTAACACTGAAGCTTTCTTT.

The chain has TRBV9 and TRBJ2-5; TRBD2 matches at 7 bases. Trimming took 5 bases from V and 5 from J; bases not matched to a gene: 12. Germline CDR1 SGDLS, CDR2 YYNGEE. This CDR3 contains 15 residues. The chain's CDR3 is CASSPIGRERETQYF. Here the CDR3 DNA reads TGTGCCAGCAGTCCAATTGGGCGGGAGAGGGAGACCCAGTACTTC.

A remark on this clone: Likely a read error: the CDR3 ends without its conserved phenylalanine or tryptophan. It is unclear where the CDR3 begins or ends on the DNA, so no DNA is shown, and the CDR3 is as TCRdb lists it. This chain joins TRBV12-1 and TRBJ2-4; the table calls TRBD1, which could not be checked here. TRBV12-1 is tagged as a pseudogene. The CDR3 region is 12 residues in length, termini included. The CDR3: CASSFDRTAQEI.

This chain links TRBV20-1 with TRBJ2-7, with TRBD2 as a possible D gene (5 bases). The V end lost 6 bases, the J end lost 4 bases, and 10 bases lay between the germline ends. Germline V gene lookup returns CDR1 DFQATT and CDR2 SNEGSKA (reference sequence). The length of the CDR3 is 11 residues. DNA for the CDR3: TGCAGTGCAACCGAGGGTTACGAGCAGTACTTC. Its protein product is CSATEGYEQYF.

This clone was recorded a few times. This sequence joins TRBV18 and TRBJ1-2; TRBD1 matches at 8 bases. The CDR3 runs to 15 residues. J lost 2 bases, V lost 1 base, and 3 bases had no gene match. Germline CDR1 is KGHSH and CDR2 is LQKENI. The CDR3 DNA follows: TGTGCCAGCTCACCACAGGGACAGGAGAACTATGGCTACACCTTC. Protein product: CASSPQGQENYGYTF.

This clone was counted between two and nine times. The chain employs TRBV10-3 and TRBJ1-1, with TRBD1 as a possible D gene (5 bases). This CDR3 spans 16 amino acids. Trimming cost V 0 bases and J 1 base, with 12 bases left between them. CDR1 ENHRY and CDR2 SYGVKD come from the germline V gene. This CDR3 reads CAISESKGAGNTEAFF. The CDR3 DNA is TGTGCCATCAGTGAGTCGAAAGGGGCGGGGAACACTGAAGCTTTCTTT.

This chain joins TRBV3-1 (or the pseudogene TRBV3-2) and TRBJ1-2; no clear D gene. CDR3 length equals 16 residues. The germline gives CDR1 LGHDT, CDR2 YNNKEL (reference sequence). Trimming removed 0 bases at V and 8 bases at J, with 19 bases between. This CDR3 is CASSQDASSSLGGYTF. The CDR3, as DNA: TGTGCCAGCAGCCAAGATGCCAGCTCCTCTTTAGGGGGCTACACCTTC.

The chain joins TRBV5-1 to TRBJ2-4; perhaps TRBD2 as D (5 bases). This CDR3 comprises 13 residues. Germline CDR1 is SGHRS and CDR2 is YFSETQ. The germline V and J ends were trimmed by 3 bases and 9 bases, with 13 bases remaining between them. The CDR3 is CASSSEVSGIQYF. The CDR3 DNA follows: TGCGCCAGCAGCTCGGAGGTTTCGGGCATTCAGTACTTC.

The chain combines TRBV19 with TRBJ1-3; D perhaps matches TRBD1 (6 bases). From germline, CDR1 is LNHDA and CDR2 SQIVND (reference sequence). Trimming took 6 bases from V and 0 from J, leaving 15 bases between them. This CDR3 comprises 16 residues. In DNA form, the CDR3 reads TGTGCCAGTAGAGGGAGGACAGACCTCTCTGGAAACACCATATATTTT. Amino acids: CASRGRTDLSGNTIYF.

This chain links TRBV18 with TRBJ1-5; TRBD1 is a possible D gene (5 bases). The V end lost 4 bases, the J end lost 5 bases, and 21 bases lay between the germline ends. Germline CDR1 is KGHSH and CDR2 is LQKENI. The length of the CDR3 is 17 residues. The CDR3, as DNA: TGTGCCAGCTCACTAGTTGCTGGGGGAGTAGGCGATCAGCCCCAGCATTTT. This translates into CASSLVAGGVGDQPQHF. Combining the CDR3 with reference TRBV18 and TRBJ1-5 gives the whole variable domain NAGVMQNPRHLVRRRGQEARLRCSPMKGHSHVYWYRQLPEEGLKFMVYLQKENIIDESGMPKERFSAEFPKEGPSILRIQQVVRGDSAAYFCASSLVAGGVGDQPQHFGDGTRLSIL.

This clone occurred many times. The chain has TRBV6-4 and TRBJ2-3; no clear D gene. V lost 4 bases, J lost 0 bases, and 5 bases lay in between. Per germline, CDR1 MRHNA and CDR2 SNTAGT. The CDR3 spans 13 residues. CDR3 amino acids: CASSARSTDTQYF. CDR3 in DNA: TGTGCCAGCAGTGCAAGAAGCACAGATACGCAGTATTTT.